The 29 T cell receptor beta chains listed next were all sequenced from one sample in a study of blood T cell repertoires in COVID-19. Sequencing used immunoSEQ multiplex PCR; TCRdb keeps in-frame clones, though not all of them. Of 200,000 or so clones in the sample, 84% were seen once. Source material: peripheral blood. The source is a woman at least 80 years old with COVID-19, enrolled during active disease.

In this sample, this clone turned up a few times. The V call is TRBV10-3, the J call TRBJ1-4; D remains ambiguous. Trimming removed 11 bases from V and 0 bases from J, with 10 bases in between. This CDR3 contains 13 residues. Germline CDR1 reads ENHRY; CDR2 reads SYGVKD. The DNA of the CDR3 is TGTGCCGCCAAGCGTGCAACTAATGAAAAACTGTTTTTT. Translation: CAAKRATNEKLFF.

The chain carries TRBV7-9 and TRBJ1-1; D is undetermined. Germline CDR1 reads SEHNR; CDR2 reads FQNEAQ (reference sequence). V shed 4 bases and J shed 0 bases, with 12 bases lying between them. The CDR3 contains 15 residues. The CDR3 coding sequence is TGTGCCAGCAGCTCCTCTTGGGCCATGAACACTGAAGCTTTCTTT. Encoded protein: CASSSSWAMNTEAFF.

The rearrangement uses TRBV11-2 and TRBJ1-2; D not certain. The CDR3 loop spans 14 amino acids. Germline assignment: CDR1 SGHAT and CDR2 FQNNGV. The V and J ends lost 4 bases and 6 bases respectively, with 15 bases between them. The CDR3 protein is CASSSHRGSDGYTF. In nucleotides, the CDR3 is TGTGCCAGCAGCTCCCACCGAGGGAGCGATGGCTACACCTTC. Looking up the rest from reference TRBV11-2 and TRBJ1-2 gives the full variable domain: EAGVAQSPRYKIIEKRQSVAFWCNPISGHATLYWYQQILGQGPKLLIQFQNNGVVDDSQLPKDRFSAERLKGVDSTLKIQPAKLEDSAVYLCASSSHRGSDGYTFGSGTRLTVV.

V and J are TRBV27 and TRBJ2-3; D might be TRBD2 (6 bases). Germline V gives CDR1 MNHEY, CDR2 SMNVEV (reference sequence). There are 15 residues in the CDR3. V was pared by 2 bases and J by 0 bases, with 9 bases between. CDR3 sequence reads: CASSLGRRSTDTQYF. The CDR3 nucleotides read TGTGCCAGCAGTTTAGGGAGGCGAAGCACAGATACGCAGTATTTT.

This chain uses TRBV5-1 with TRBJ1-1; D perhaps matches TRBD1 (6 bases). Germline lookup yields CDR1 SGHRS and CDR2 YFSETQ. V was shortened by 0 bases and J by 1 base, with 10 bases between the two germline ends. The CDR3 loop spans 15 amino acids. CDR3 amino acids: CASSLAGAANTEAFF. CDR3 bases: TGCGCCAGCAGCTTGGCAGGGGCGGCGAACACTGAAGCTTTCTTT.

V is TRBV11-3 and J is TRBJ1-2, with D possibly TRBD1 on 5 matching bases. The V end was cut by 0 bases, the J end by 6 bases, with 20 bases between. CDR1 is SGHNT and CDR2 is YENEEA in the germline V gene. The CDR3 consists of 17 residues. As DNA, the CDR3 is TGTGCCAGCAGCTTAGAGCCCTGGGACTCTGAGTGGCATGGCTACACCTTC. Translating it yields CASSLEPWDSEWHGYTF.

This rearrangement joins TRBV5-4 to TRBJ2-2; tentative D call: TRBD1 (5 bases). CDR1 is SGHNT, CDR2 YYREEE, per germline (reference sequence). This CDR3 region has 13 residues. V was trimmed by 9 bases and J by 1 base, leaving 10 bases between them. This CDR3 reads CAIQGRNTGELFF. CDR3 coding DNA: TGTGCCATCCAGGGTAGGAACACCGGGGAGCTGTTTTTT.

The J gene is TRBJ1-3, the V gene TRBV10-3, with D perhaps TRBD1 (6 bases). The CDR3 runs 14 residues. Germline V gene sequence: CDR1 ENHRY, CDR2 SYGVKD. The V end lost 9 bases, the J end lost 1 base, and 13 bases lay between the germline ends. CDR3 sequence reads: CAIRNRESGNTIYF. The DNA of the CDR3 is TGTGCCATTAGAAACAGGGAGTCTGGAAACACCATATATTTT.

V gene TRBV7-9 combines with J gene TRBJ1-1, with 8 bases fitting TRBD1. V lost 3 bases and J lost 1; bases outside the gene matches: 7. This CDR3 has 16 amino acids. Germline lookup yields CDR1 SEHNR and CDR2 FQNEAQ (reference sequence). In DNA, the CDR3 is TGTGCCAGCAGCTTTCCAGGGGGCGCGGGGAACACTGAAGCTTTCTTT. Amino acid sequence: CASSFPGGAGNTEAFF. Using reference TRBV7-9 and TRBJ1-1 for the parts outside the CDR3, the full variable domain is DTGVSQNPRHKITKRGQNVTFRCDPISEHNRLYWYRQTLGQGPEFLTYFQNEAQLEKSRLLSDRFSAERPKGSFSTLEIQRTEQGDSAMYLCASSFPGGAGNTEAFFGQGTRLTVV.

The genes are TRBV13 and TRBJ1-3; a possible D gene is TRBD1 (5 bases). This CDR3 comprises 15 residues. Germline V gene data show CDR1 as PRHDT and CDR2 as FYEKMQ (reference sequence). V was clipped by 7 bases and J by 3 bases, with 16 bases between them. The DNA of the CDR3 is TGTGCCAGCACCGGACATCACCTGGGTGGAAACACCATATATTTT. Translation gives CASTGHHLGGNTIYF.

The gene calls are TRBV2 and TRBJ1-4; TRBD1 is a possible D gene (5 bases). This CDR3 has 16 amino acids. The V gene lost 2 bases and the J gene lost 6 bases, with 16 bases spanning the gap. CDR1 is SNHLY and CDR2 is FYNNEI in the germline V gene. DNA for the CDR3: TGTGCCAGCAGTGAAAGGGGAAGGGAGGGTCATGAAAAACTGTTTTTT. It yields the protein CASSERGREGHEKLFF.

In its sample, this clone was seen once. This rearrangement joins TRBV18 to TRBJ2-6; D possibly corresponds to TRBD1 (6 bases). V shed 1 base and J shed 0 bases, with 10 bases lying between them. From germline, CDR1 is KGHSH and CDR2 LQKENI. The CDR3 totals 17 residues. CDR3 coding DNA: TGTGCCAGCTCACCACAACAGGGTAACTCTGGGGCCAACGTCCTGACTTTC. Residues: CASSPQQGNSGANVLTF.

The J gene is TRBJ1-1, the V gene TRBV18; possible D gene TRBD1, 5 bases. The V end lost 3 bases, the J end lost 1 base, and 12 bases lay between the germline ends. The germline gives CDR1 KGHSH, CDR2 LQKENI. There are 15 residues in the CDR3. The CDR3 loop reads CASSPAGSGNTEAFF. Here the CDR3 DNA reads TGTGCCAGCTCACCGGCAGGGTCCGGGAACACTGAAGCTTTCTTT. Supplemented by reference TRBV18 and TRBJ1-1, the full variable domain reads NAGVMQNPRHLVRRRGQEARLRCSPMKGHSHVYWYRQLPEEGLKFMVYLQKENIIDESGMPKERFSAEFPKEGPSILRIQQVVRGDSAAYFCASSPAGSGNTEAFFGQGTRLTVV.

The chain carries TRBV28 and TRBJ1-4; D call uncertain. This CDR3 is built from 13 residues. Trimming cost V 7 bases and J 4 bases, with 10 bases left between them. Looked up from germline, CDR1 is MDHEN and CDR2 is SYDVKM. DNA of the CDR3: TGTGCCAGCATGCAACAGTATAATGAAAAACTGTTTTTT. It yields the protein CASMQQYNEKLFF.

The rearrangement uses TRBV4-1 and TRBJ1-6, with 7 bases matching TRBD1. Germline loops: CDR1 MGHRA, CDR2 YSYEKL. V shed 2 bases, J shed 6 bases, and the junction held 7 bases outside the gene matches. The CDR3 is 16 amino acids. The CDR3 is CASSQLTGTANSPLHF. The CDR3 coding sequence is TGCGCCAGCAGCCAACTTACCGGGACAGCTAATTCACCCCTCCACTTT.

V gene TRBV24-1 combines with J gene TRBJ1-5, with D uncertain. V lost 4 bases to trimming and J lost 9 bases, with 21 bases between them. This CDR3 spans 16 amino acids. Germline V CDR1 and CDR2: KGHDR, SFDVKD. The CDR3 is CATSDSADGELGPQHF. The CDR3 DNA follows: TGTGCCACCAGTGACTCGGCGGACGGGGAACTCGGGCCCCAGCATTTT.

This chain uses TRBV18 with TRBJ2-3; D call uncertain. V was cut by 2 bases and J by 0 bases, with 15 bases left in between. Germline V gives CDR1 KGHSH, CDR2 LQKENI. CDR3 size: 17 residues. CDR3 nucleotide sequence: TGTGCCAGCTCACCAATCTCCGGCGCGGCTAGCACAGATACGCAGTATTTT. Its protein is CASSPISGAASTDTQYF.

This clone was observed once. The V call is TRBV11-2, the J call TRBJ1-2; 12 bases align to TRBD1. Per germline, CDR1 SGHAT and CDR2 FQNNGV. The junction had 13 bases not matched to a gene; V was cut back by 0 bases and J by 5 bases. The CDR3 is 19 residues long. This CDR3 reads CASSLEGFGTGGAWYGYTF. In DNA, the CDR3 is TGTGCCAGCAGCTTAGAGGGTTTCGGGACAGGGGGCGCGTGGTATGGCTACACCTTC.

The chain joins TRBV3-1 (or the pseudogene TRBV3-2) to TRBJ1-6; TRBD1 aligns across 8 bases. Germline-derived CDR1 and CDR2 are LGHDT and YNNKEL (reference sequence). The CDR3 is 15 amino acids. V lost 2 bases, J lost 7 bases, and 4 bases stayed unmatched. The CDR3 protein is CASSQKGQVNSPLHF. DNA for the CDR3: TGTGCCAGCAGCCAAAAGGGACAGGTGAATTCACCCCTCCACTTT.

V gene TRBV13 combines with J gene TRBJ2-7, with 10 positions matching TRBD2. This CDR3 has 16 residues. Germline V gene sequence: CDR1 PRHDT, CDR2 FYEKMQ (reference sequence). J gave up 3 bases and V 5 bases, and 10 bases lay outside the gene matches. CDR3 DNA: TGTGCCAGCAGCCCCAGGAGACTAGCGGGCCGCTACGAGCAGTACGTC. Amino acids: CASSPRRLAGRYEQYV.

The chain couples TRBV2 to TRBJ2-6, with 9 bases matching TRBD1. Germline loops: CDR1 SNHLY, CDR2 FYNNEI. The ends lost 7 bases at V and 2 bases at J; junction bases unmatched: 3. The CDR3 sequence is 15 residues long. The CDR3 region is CASTTGGPGANVLTF. CDR3 DNA: TGTGCCAGCACTACAGGGGGCCCTGGGGCCAACGTCCTGACTTTC.

The chain couples TRBV10-1 to TRBJ1-1; 7 bases agree with TRBD1. The trim removed 11 bases at V and 3 bases at J, leaving 15 bases unmatched. The germline V gene encodes CDR1 WNHNN and CDR2 SYGVQD (reference sequence). The CDR3 loop spans 15 amino acids. CDR3 nucleotides: TGCGCCTGTATATGGGACAGCCGAAATGACACTGAAGCTTTCTTT. This translates into CACIWDSRNDTEAFF.

The chain combines TRBV5-6 with TRBJ1-3; D unclear. CDR3 length equals 14 residues. Germline-derived CDR1 and CDR2 are SGHDT and YYEEEE. V gave up 2 bases and J gave up 0 bases, with 6 bases separating them. Here the CDR3 DNA reads TGTGCCAGCAGCTTTGTCGGCTCTGGAAACACCATATATTTT. Translated: CASSFVGSGNTIYF.

This clone was detected a few times. The CDR3 bases are TGTGCCAGCAGCTTCGGGAAGCCGGGCACTGAAGCTTTCTTT. Protein: CASSFGKPGTEAFF. The chain is built from TRBV7-9 and TRBJ1-1; D uncertain. Per the germline V gene, CDR1 is SEHNR and CDR2 is FQNEAQ (reference sequence). V gave up 3 bases and J gave up 4 bases, with 12 bases separating them. The CDR3 totals 14 residues. Full variable domain (outside the CDR3, taken from reference TRBV7-9 and TRBJ1-1): DTGVSQNPRHKITKRGQNVTFRCDPISEHNRLYWYRQTLGQGPEFLTYFQNEAQLEKSRLLSDRFSAERPKGSFSTLEIQRTEQGDSAMYLCASSFGKPGTEAFFGQGTRLTVV.

The chain employs TRBV19 and TRBJ1-3; 10 bases match TRBD1. The CDR3 loop spans 17 amino acids. Per the germline V gene, CDR1 is LNHDA and CDR2 is SQIVND (reference sequence). The junction had 16 bases not matched to a gene; V was cut back by 5 bases and J by 9 bases. The CDR3 bases are TGTGCCAGTAGTCGGGACAGGGGAAGAGGTGGGGCAGCCACCATATATTTT. It specifies CASSRDRGRGGAATIYF.

This clone appeared once. V and J are TRBV9 and TRBJ2-3; possible D gene TRBD1, 5 bases. The CDR3 consists of 15 residues. The germline V and J ends were trimmed by 0 bases and 0 bases, with 8 bases remaining between them. Germline V gene data show CDR1 as SGDLS and CDR2 as YYNGEE. The CDR3 sequence: CASSVEGVSTDTQYF. The CDR3 DNA reads TGTGCCAGCAGCGTAGAAGGGGTTAGCACAGATACGCAGTATTTT.

This chain connects TRBV7-3 to TRBJ2-1; 9 positions match TRBD1. The CDR3 spans 14 residues. Germline lookup yields CDR1 SGHTA and CDR2 FQGTGA. The V segment lost 5 bases and the J segment 6 bases; nucleotides outside the gene matches: 5. CDR3: CASSPGQGVNEQFF. CDR3 coding DNA: TGTGCCAGCAGCCCGGGACAGGGTGTCAATGAGCAGTTCTTC.

A word on this clone: Other nucleotide sequences in the sample specify the same CDR3. The chain links TRBV5-6 to TRBJ2-6; 9 bases are a match to TRBD2. The CDR3 runs 17 residues. From germline, CDR1 is SGHDT and CDR2 YYEEEE. After removal of 0 bases from V and 0 bases from J, the junction contained 1 base not matched to a gene. The CDR3 DNA reads TGTGCCAGCAGCTTGGTTAGCGGGGGCTCTGGGGCCAACGTCCTGACTTTC. Its translation is CASSLVSGGSGANVLTF. The whole variable domain, filled in from reference TRBV5-6 and TRBJ2-6, reads DAGVTQSPTHLIKTRGQQVTLRCSPKSGHDTVSWYQQALGQGPQFIFQYYEEEERQRGNFPDRFSGHQFPNYSSELNVNALLLGDSALYLCASSLVSGGSGANVLTFGAGSRLTVL.

V usage is TRBV27 and J usage is TRBJ2-5; D perhaps matches TRBD2 (6 bases). This CDR3 has 15 residues. V dropped 2 bases and J dropped 1 base, with 11 bases sitting between them. CDR1 MNHEY and CDR2 SMNVEV come from the germline V gene (reference sequence). DNA of the CDR3: TGTGCCAGCAGTTTAGGGGGGTCCCGCCAAGAGACCCAGTACTTC. This codes for CASSLGGSRQETQYF.